The 2 T cell receptor beta chains below come from one sample, sequenced in a study of T cells after yellow fever vaccination. From the 5' RACE reads, TCRdb called clonotypes with MiXCR, one entry per CDR3 protein. The table lists 450,000 to 550,000 distinct CDR3 sequences, just over 20% of them singletons. This specimen was PBMCs, taken 21 days after the first yellow fever vaccination. These receptors were obtained from a young man who received the YFV17D yellow fever vaccine.

This chain connects TRBV5-5 to TRBJ1-4, with D tentatively TRBD1 (5 bases). Germline values: CDR1 SGHKS, CDR2 YYEKEE (reference sequence). The CDR3 has 16 amino acids. The V gene lost 6 bases and the J gene lost 5 bases, with 20 bases spanning the gap. The DNA of the CDR3 is TGTGCCAGCACTCTCAGGGTGGCGTACCCAAATGAAAAACTGTTTTTT. Translation gives CASTLRVAYPNEKLFF.

This clonotype appeared a few times. The chain recombines TRBV12-3 or TRBV12-4 with TRBJ2-1; a weak D match, TRBD2 (5 bases). V lost 4 bases and J lost 4, with 17 bases in between. The CDR3 totals 16 residues. This CDR3 reads CASSSPAGGTYNEQFF. In DNA, the CDR3 is TGTGCCAGCAGTTCGCCCGCGGGCGGTACTTACAATGAGCAGTTCTTC.